This TCR beta chain was found in a study of CD8+ T cells in alopecia areata. Study-level points and caveats: More clonal than normal scalp was lesional scalp, particularly alopecia totalis/universalis.

Per the germline V gene, CDR1 is SQVTM and CDR2 is ANQGSEA. The CDR3 sequence is 13 residues long. With 6 bases removed from V and 6 bases from J, the gap between germline ends came to 15 bases. In the case of this clone: Antigen unknown.

Isolated RNA was reverse transcribed into cDNA used as the sequencing template. Profiling relied on immunoSEQ multiplex PCR, and the TCRdb table lists in-frame clones only, not all of them. Of about 140,000 clones listed, 51% are singletons. The input for sequencing was CD4+ T cells sorted from blood, taken at week 0. The chain joins TRBV29-1 to TRBJ1-5, with D unclear. The source is a human donor with alopecia areata. In DNA, the CDR3 is TGCAGCGTCGCTGCGGGGTACGGTCAGCCCCAGCATTTT. It codes for CSVAAGYGQPQHF. Full variable domain (missing parts from reference TRBV29-1 and TRBJ1-5): SAVISQKPSRDICQRGTSLTIQCQVDSQVTMMFWYRQQPGQSLTLIATANQGSEATYESGFVIDKFPISRPNLTFSTLTVSNMSPEDSSIYLCSVAAGYGQPQHFGDGTRLSIL.